Shown below are 29 T cell receptor beta chains from a single sample sequenced in a study of blood T cell repertoires in COVID-19. Measured with immunoSEQ multiplex PCR; TCRdb has only the in-frame clones, and not every one. The data show over 200,000 clones, about 89% seen once. Sequencing was performed on PBMCs or T cells enriched from blood (not recorded which). The origin of the receptors is a middle-aged man who had recovered from COVID-19.

The V call is TRBV27, the J call TRBJ1-1, with TRBD1 matching 8 bases. Germline lookup yields CDR1 MNHEY and CDR2 SMNVEV (reference sequence). J lost 0 bases, V lost 4 bases, and 7 bases had no gene match. This CDR3 region has 16 residues. The CDR3 sequence: CASSSPRTGMNTEAFF. CDR3 in DNA: TGTGCCAGCAGTTCCCCTCGGACAGGGATGAACACTGAAGCTTTCTTT.

J is TRBJ1-5 and V is TRBV10-3; maybe TRBD1 (6 bases). The germline gives CDR1 ENHRY, CDR2 SYGVKD. The CDR3 is 14 amino acids. Trimming pared 2 bases from V and 5 bases from J, leaving 10 bases between. CDR3 in DNA: TGTGCCATCAGTGAGAGGGACAAGCATCAGCCCCAGCATTTT. Its protein product is CAISERDKHQPQHF.

V gene TRBV9 combines with J gene TRBJ1-1; TRBD1 matches 7 bases. Germline V lookup: CDR1 SGDLS, CDR2 YYNGEE. V lost 1 base and J lost 1; bases outside the gene matches: 4. The CDR3 runs to 15 residues. CDR3 sequence (DNA): TGTGCCAGCAGCGTACTACCAGGGGGGAACACTGAAGCTTTCTTT. Amino acids: CASSVLPGGNTEAFF.

The table lists this clone with a few counts. The chain employs TRBV7-2 and TRBJ1-3, with D unresolved. Germline V gene sequence: CDR1 SGHTA, CDR2 FQGNSA. The CDR3 has 14 residues. Trimming took 5 bases from V and 0 from J, leaving 8 bases between them. CDR3 in amino acids: CASSLTISGNTIYF. The CDR3 DNA is TGTGCCAGCAGCCTAACTATCTCTGGAAACACCATATATTTT.

The chain joins TRBV5-4 to TRBJ1-6, with 11 bases aligning to TRBD1. CDR1 and CDR2 (germline): SGHNT, YYREEE (reference sequence). V trimming: 4 bases; J trimming: 9 bases; junction bases outside the gene matches: 15. This CDR3 contains 18 residues. The CDR3 here is CASSPQKWTGGFASPLHF. CDR3 nucleotides: TGTGCCAGCAGCCCTCAAAAATGGACAGGGGGCTTTGCTTCACCCCTCCACTTT. Filled out from reference TRBV5-4 and TRBJ1-6, the complete variable domain reads ETGVTQSPTHLIKTRGQQVTLRCSSQSGHNTVSWYQQALGQGPQFIFQYYREEENGRGNFPPRFSGLQFPNYSSELNVNALELDDSALYLCASSPQKWTGGFASPLHFGNGTRLTVT.

The chain combines TRBV5-5 with TRBJ2-7; D possibly corresponds to TRBD1 (6 bases). V dropped 0 bases and J dropped 0 bases, with 13 bases sitting between them. This CDR3 region has 16 residues. CDR1 and CDR2 (germline): SGHKS, YYEKEE (reference sequence). DNA for the CDR3: TGTGCCAGCAGCTTGGAGGCAGGGGCTATCTCCTACGAGCAGTACTTC. Protein: CASSLEAGAISYEQYF.

The rearrangement links TRBV7-3 to TRBJ2-7, with 11 positions matching TRBD2. Germline trimming cut 6 bases from V and 2 bases from J; bases unmatched to any gene: 6. The CDR3 loop spans 15 amino acids. Looked up from germline, CDR1 is SGHTA and CDR2 is FQGTGA. The CDR3 loop is CASRDGLAGPYEQYF. CDR3 nucleotides: TGTGCCAGCAGGGACGGACTAGCGGGCCCCTACGAGCAGTACTTC.

This clone has only one observation. The chain recombines TRBV11-2 with TRBJ2-4; D is possibly TRBD2 (5 bases). This CDR3 is built from 15 residues. CDR1 is SGHAT and CDR2 is FQNNGV in the germline V gene. V gave up 4 bases and J gave up 0 bases, with 10 bases separating them. CDR3 nucleotide sequence: TGTGCCAGCAGCTGGACTGGGTTAGCCAAAAACATTCAGTACTTC. Translation gives CASSWTGLAKNIQYF.

The chain has TRBV24-1 and TRBJ2-3; D ambiguous. V lost 3 bases and J 7 bases, leaving 10 bases between the germline ends. The CDR3 is 13 residues long. Germline assignment: CDR1 KGHDR and CDR2 SFDVKD. CDR3 sequence (DNA): TGTGCCACCAGTGATCCCCCCAAAAATACGCAGTATTTT. Residues: CATSDPPKNTQYF.

J is TRBJ1-2 and V is TRBV19; 9 bases agree with TRBD1. The germline V gene encodes CDR1 LNHDA and CDR2 SQIVND (reference sequence). This CDR3 has 12 amino acids. The CDR3 here is CVTGGTFYGYTF. CDR3 DNA: TGTGTCACAGGGGGCACCTTCTATGGCTACACCTTC. Based on the CDR3 plus reference TRBV19 and TRBJ1-2, the full variable domain is DGGITQSPKYLFRKEGQNVTLSCEQNLNHDAMYWYRQDPGQGLRLIYYSQIVNDFQKGDIAEGYSVSREKKESFPLTVTSAQKNPTAFYLCVTGGTFYGYTFGSGTRLTVV.

The V call is TRBV25-1, the J call TRBJ1-3; 9 nucleotides agree with TRBD1. V gave up 3 bases and J gave up 3 bases; unmatched junction bases: 12. Germline CDR1 and CDR2: MGHDK and SYGVNS. This CDR3 contains 18 residues. CDR3 coding DNA: TGTGCCAGCAGTGACCCCCGGGCGGGACAGGGATTTGGAAACACCATATATTTT. Encoded protein: CASSDPRAGQGFGNTIYF. Variable domain in full (rest from reference TRBV25-1 and TRBJ1-3): EADIYQTPRYLVIGTGKKITLECSQTMGHDKMYWYQQDPGMELHLIHYSYGVNSTEKGDLSSESTVSRIRTEHFPLTLESARPSHTSQYLCASSDPRAGQGFGNTIYFGEGSWLTVV.

The J gene is TRBJ2-1, the V gene TRBV7-3; 8 nucleotides line up with TRBD2. V dropped 8 bases and J dropped 4; count of bases not matched to a gene: 13. CDR1 is SGHTA and CDR2 is FQGTGA in the germline V gene. The CDR3 contains 16 residues. CDR3 nucleotide sequence: TGTGCCAGCTCCCAGAGGGTGGCTAGCGGGTACAATGAGCAGTTCTTC. Its protein is CASSQRVASGYNEQFF. The full variable domain, its missing parts supplied by reference TRBV7-3 and TRBJ2-1, is GAGVSQTPSNKVTEKGKYVELRCDPISGHTALYWYRQSLGQGPEFLIYFQGTGAADDSGLPNDRFFAVRPEGSVSTLKIQRTERGDSAVYLCASSQRVASGYNEQFFGPGTRLTVL.

The gene calls are TRBV3-1 (or the pseudogene TRBV3-2) and TRBJ1-6; D is uncertain. This CDR3 region has 15 residues. From germline, CDR1 is LGHDT and CDR2 YNNKEL (reference sequence). Between the trimmed V and J ends, which lost 6 bases and 7 bases, there was a span of 16 bases. CDR3 loop: CASRGEDGPNSPLHF. In DNA, the CDR3 is TGTGCCAGCAGGGGAGAGGACGGTCCAAATTCACCCCTCCACTTT.

The chain couples TRBV6-5 to TRBJ2-7, with a weak D call TRBD2 (6 bases). Germline CDR1 and CDR2: MNHEY and SVGAGI. V was clipped by 6 bases and J by 4 bases, with 13 bases between them. The CDR3 covers 13 residues. The CDR3 sequence is CASRGAGRYEQYF. The CDR3 DNA follows: TGTGCCAGCAGGGGCGCGGGGCGGTACGAGCAGTACTTC.

The gene calls are TRBV24-1 and TRBJ2-3, with a tentative D call TRBD2 (6 bases). Per the germline V gene, CDR1 is KGHDR and CDR2 is SFDVKD. V was clipped by 7 bases and J by 2 bases, with 12 bases between them. CDR3 size: 14 residues. CDR3 in amino acids: CATREGGDTDTQYF. In DNA, the CDR3 is TGTGCCACCAGAGAGGGAGGCGACACAGATACGCAGTATTTT.

Here the CDR3 DNA reads TGTGCCAGCAGGCGGACAGGGCCCTACGAGCAGTACTTC. This translates into CASRRTGPYEQYF. The V gene is TRBV6-5, the J gene TRBJ2-7; 8 bases map to TRBD1. V shed 6 bases and J 2 bases; nucleotides not matched to a gene: 3. Germline loops: CDR1 MNHEY, CDR2 SVGAGI. This CDR3 has 13 residues.

CDR3 in amino acids: CASSPTREGGTDTQYF. In DNA form, the CDR3 reads TGTGCCAGCTCACCAACCAGAGAAGGGGGCACAGATACGCAGTATTTT. The chain combines TRBV18 with TRBJ2-3, with D possibly matching TRBD1 (5 bases). The CDR3 sequence is 16 residues long. Deletions cut 2 bases from V and 1 base from J, with 13 bases between. Germline CDR1 is KGHSH and CDR2 is LQKENI.

For the CDR3, the DNA is TGTGCCAGCTTTCTAGCGGGAGAGTCGCACAATGAGCAGTTCTTC. Translation: CASFLAGESHNEQFF. V usage is TRBV21-1 and J usage is TRBJ2-1; the listed D gene, TRBD2, was not tested against the DNA. TRBV21-1 constitutes a pseudogene. The CDR3 spans 15 residues.

The chain couples TRBV19 to TRBJ2-3, with 7 bases fitting TRBD2. Germline V gives CDR1 LNHDA, CDR2 SQIVND (reference sequence). V gave up 5 bases and J gave up 2 bases; unmatched junction bases: 10. CDR3 length: 16 amino acids. The CDR3 sequence is CASSGGDSAYTDTQYF. Written as DNA, the CDR3 is TGTGCCAGTAGTGGGGGGGACTCCGCATACACAGATACGCAGTATTTT.

This clone was detected once. The CDR3 DNA reads as TGTGCCAGCAGCGAATCCAACAGGGAACGGTACTTC. The encoded protein is CASSESNRERYF. The chain combines TRBV3-1 (or the pseudogene TRBV3-2) with TRBJ2-7; D might be TRBD1 (6 bases). This CDR3 has 12 amino acids. V lost 5 bases to trimming and J lost 12 bases, with 17 bases between them. Germline lookup yields CDR1 LGHDT and CDR2 YNNKEL (reference sequence).

V usage is TRBV7-9 and J usage is TRBJ2-3, with TRBD1 matching over 7 bases. V lost 5 bases, J lost 2 bases, and 4 bases stayed unmatched. Germline CDR1 SEHNR, CDR2 FQNEAQ (reference sequence). This CDR3 is built from 14 residues. CDR3 in amino acids: CASSRTGNTDTQYF. Here the CDR3 DNA reads TGTGCCAGCAGCCGGACAGGAAACACAGATACGCAGTATTTT.

This chain links TRBV5-4 with TRBJ2-7, with 9 bases that match TRBD1. The CDR3 extends over 15 amino acids. Per the germline V gene, CDR1 is SGHNT and CDR2 is YYREEE (reference sequence). V lost 1 base and J lost 0; bases outside the gene matches: 2. CDR3 sequence: CASSLPGQGSYEQYF. CDR3 nucleotide sequence: TGTGCCAGCAGCTTGCCGGGACAGGGCTCCTACGAGCAGTACTTC. Full variable domain (outside the CDR3, taken from reference TRBV5-4 and TRBJ2-7): ETGVTQSPTHLIKTRGQQVTLRCSSQSGHNTVSWYQQALGQGPQFIFQYYREEENGRGNFPPRFSGLQFPNYSSELNVNALELDDSALYLCASSLPGQGSYEQYFGPGTRLTVT.

The V call is TRBV3-1 (or the pseudogene TRBV3-2), the J call TRBJ1-5, with D hard to call. The CDR3 runs to 14 residues. V shed 4 bases and J shed 6 bases, with 13 bases lying between them. Germline V gives CDR1 LGHDT, CDR2 YNNKEL (reference sequence). The CDR3 is CASSPKTEGQPQHF. DNA of the CDR3: TGTGCCAGCAGCCCGAAGACGGAGGGTCAGCCCCAGCATTTT.

V usage is TRBV5-8 and J usage is TRBJ2-1, with a weak D call TRBD1 (6 bases). The germline gives CDR1 SGHTS, CDR2 YDEGEE. V lost 2 bases and J lost 5, with 8 bases in between. The CDR3 covers 13 residues. The DNA of the CDR3 is TGTGCCAGCAGCTTTGGACAGAACAATGAGCAGTTCTTC. Residues: CASSFGQNNEQFF.

This chain connects TRBV25-1 to TRBJ1-2; D is perhaps TRBD1 (5 bases). The CDR3 is 15 amino acids. V was cut by 6 bases and J by 4 bases, with 18 bases left in between. Germline loops: CDR1 MGHDK, CDR2 SYGVNS. In nucleotides, the CDR3 is TGTGCCAGCAGCTATCCGGAGCTGGGGGGCTATGGCTACACCTTC. Amino acids: CASSYPELGGYGYTF.

The rearrangement joins TRBV19 to TRBJ1-1; D perhaps matches TRBD1 (5 bases). CDR3 length: 16 residues. Germline V lookup: CDR1 LNHDA, CDR2 SQIVND (reference sequence). Trimming cost V 3 bases and J 5 bases, with 19 bases left between them. Written as DNA, the CDR3 is TGTGCCAGTAGTATTGTCCTTGGGGGGATAGGGACTGAAGCTTTCTTT. It specifies CASSIVLGGIGTEAFF.

The V and J genes are TRBV28 and TRBJ2-1; 12 positions agree with TRBD2. The germline V gene encodes CDR1 MDHEN and CDR2 SYDVKM. The CDR3 contains 15 residues. J was trimmed by 4 bases and V by 7 bases; bases with no gene match: 5. In DNA form, the CDR3 reads TGTGCCAGCAACCCCGGACTAGCGGGGTACAATGAGCAGTTCTTC. Protein product: CASNPGLAGYNEQFF.

The chain links TRBV6-4 to TRBJ2-1, with 11 bases identical to TRBD2. CDR1 is MRHNA, CDR2 SNTAGT, per germline. After removal of 6 bases from V and 7 bases from J, the junction contained 8 bases not matched to a gene. This CDR3 contains 15 residues. The CDR3: CASRITSGGGNEQFF. CDR3 DNA: TGTGCCAGCAGAATAACTAGCGGGGGCGGGAATGAGCAGTTCTTC.

The chain couples TRBV6-5 to TRBJ2-7, with 7 nucleotides matching TRBD1. Trimming removed 4 bases from V and 0 bases from J; junction bases left unmatched: 6. Per the germline V gene, CDR1 is MNHEY and CDR2 is SVGAGI. This CDR3 comprises 15 residues. The CDR3 is CASSSLQGSSYEQYF. The CDR3 DNA reads TGTGCCAGCAGTTCCCTACAGGGGAGCTCCTACGAGCAGTACTTC.